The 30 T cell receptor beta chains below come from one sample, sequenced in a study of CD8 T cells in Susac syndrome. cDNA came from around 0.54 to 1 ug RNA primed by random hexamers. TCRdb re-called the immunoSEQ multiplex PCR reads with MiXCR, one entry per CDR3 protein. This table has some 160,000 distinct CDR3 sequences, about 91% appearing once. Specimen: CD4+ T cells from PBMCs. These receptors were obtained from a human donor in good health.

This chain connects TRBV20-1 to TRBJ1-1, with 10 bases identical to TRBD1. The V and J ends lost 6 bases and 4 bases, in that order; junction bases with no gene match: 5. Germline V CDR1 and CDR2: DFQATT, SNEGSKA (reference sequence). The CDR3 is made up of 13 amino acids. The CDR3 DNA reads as TGCAGTGCGGCGACAGGGGGCGGCACTGAAGCTTTCTTT. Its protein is CSAATGGGTEAFF.

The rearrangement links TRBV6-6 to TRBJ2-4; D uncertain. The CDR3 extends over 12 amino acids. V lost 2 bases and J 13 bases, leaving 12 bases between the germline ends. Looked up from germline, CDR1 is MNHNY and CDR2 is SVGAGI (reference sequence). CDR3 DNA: TGTGCCAGCAGTTACGAAACGGACGGCCAGTACTTC. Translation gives CASSYETDGQYF.

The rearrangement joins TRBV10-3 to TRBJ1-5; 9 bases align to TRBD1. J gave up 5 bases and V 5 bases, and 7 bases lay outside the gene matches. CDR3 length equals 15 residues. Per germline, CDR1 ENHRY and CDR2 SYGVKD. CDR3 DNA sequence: TGTGCCATCAGTCCCGGGACAGGGAACGATCAGCCCCAGCATTTT. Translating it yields CAISPGTGNDQPQHF.

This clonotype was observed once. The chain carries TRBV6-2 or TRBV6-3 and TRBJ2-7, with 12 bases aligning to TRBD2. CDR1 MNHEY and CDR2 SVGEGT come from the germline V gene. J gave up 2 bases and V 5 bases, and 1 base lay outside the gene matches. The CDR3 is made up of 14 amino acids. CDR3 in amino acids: CASSRLAGAYEQYF. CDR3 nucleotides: TGTGCCAGCAGTAGACTAGCGGGGGCCTACGAGCAGTACTTC.

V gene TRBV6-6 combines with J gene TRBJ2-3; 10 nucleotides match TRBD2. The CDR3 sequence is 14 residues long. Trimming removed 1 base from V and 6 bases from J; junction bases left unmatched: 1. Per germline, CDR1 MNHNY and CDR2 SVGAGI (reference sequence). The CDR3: CASSYLTSGDTQYF. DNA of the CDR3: TGTGCCAGCAGTTACTTGACTAGCGGGGATACGCAGTATTTT.

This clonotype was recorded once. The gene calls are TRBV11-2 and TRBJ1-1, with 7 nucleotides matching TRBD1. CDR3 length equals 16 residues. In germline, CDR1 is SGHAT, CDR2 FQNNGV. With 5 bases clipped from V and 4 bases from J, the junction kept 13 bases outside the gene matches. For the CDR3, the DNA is TGTGCCAGCAGCATTCGACAGGGAAGGGAGAGCACTGAAGCTTTCTTT. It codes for CASSIRQGRESTEAFF.

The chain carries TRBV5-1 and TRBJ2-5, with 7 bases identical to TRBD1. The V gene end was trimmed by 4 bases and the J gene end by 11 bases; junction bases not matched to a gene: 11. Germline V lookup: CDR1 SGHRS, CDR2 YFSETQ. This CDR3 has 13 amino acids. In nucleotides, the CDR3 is TGCGCCAGCAGCCATACGACAGGGCCCGGGCAGTACTTC. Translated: CASSHTTGPGQYF.

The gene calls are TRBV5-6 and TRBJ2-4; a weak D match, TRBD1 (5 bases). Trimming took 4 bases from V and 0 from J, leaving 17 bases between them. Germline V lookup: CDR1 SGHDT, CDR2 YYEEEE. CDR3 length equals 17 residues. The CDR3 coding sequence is TGTGCCAGCAGCACCGGAGACAGTAATCTAGCCAAAAACATTCAGTACTTC. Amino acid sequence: CASSTGDSNLAKNIQYF.

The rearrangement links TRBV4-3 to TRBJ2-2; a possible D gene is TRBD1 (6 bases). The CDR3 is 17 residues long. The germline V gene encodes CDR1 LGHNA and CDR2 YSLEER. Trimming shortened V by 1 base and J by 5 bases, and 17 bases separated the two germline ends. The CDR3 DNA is TGCGCCAGCAGCCAAGGAACCCGGAGACAGGATACCGGGGAGCTGTTTTTT. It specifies CASSQGTRRQDTGELFF.

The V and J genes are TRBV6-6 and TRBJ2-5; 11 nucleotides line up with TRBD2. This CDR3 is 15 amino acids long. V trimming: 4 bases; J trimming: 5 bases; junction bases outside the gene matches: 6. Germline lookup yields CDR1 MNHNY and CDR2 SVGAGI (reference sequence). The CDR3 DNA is TGTGCCAGCAGTTCAACTAGCGGGAGCGGGGAGACCCAGTACTTC. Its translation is CASSSTSGSGETQYF.

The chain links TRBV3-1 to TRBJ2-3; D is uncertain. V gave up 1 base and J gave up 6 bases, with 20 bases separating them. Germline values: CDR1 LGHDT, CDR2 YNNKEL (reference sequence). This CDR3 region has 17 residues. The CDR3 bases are TGTGCCAGCAGCCAAGCAGGCTACCGAAAAGAGATGGATACGCAGTATTTT. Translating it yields CASSQAGYRKEMDTQYF.

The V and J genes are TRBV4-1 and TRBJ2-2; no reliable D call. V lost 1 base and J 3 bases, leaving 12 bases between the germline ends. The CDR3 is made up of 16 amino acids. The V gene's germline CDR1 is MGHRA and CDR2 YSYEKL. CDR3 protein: CASSQVLSKDTGELFF. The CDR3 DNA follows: TGCGCCAGCAGCCAAGTACTGTCCAAAGACACCGGGGAGCTGTTTTTT.

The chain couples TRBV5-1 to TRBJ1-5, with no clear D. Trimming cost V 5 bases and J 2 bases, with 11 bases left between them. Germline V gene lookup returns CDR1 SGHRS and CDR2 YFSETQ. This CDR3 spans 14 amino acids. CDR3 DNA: TGCGCCAGCAGTGAACGGGGTGGCAATCAGCCCCAGCATTTT. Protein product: CASSERGGNQPQHF.

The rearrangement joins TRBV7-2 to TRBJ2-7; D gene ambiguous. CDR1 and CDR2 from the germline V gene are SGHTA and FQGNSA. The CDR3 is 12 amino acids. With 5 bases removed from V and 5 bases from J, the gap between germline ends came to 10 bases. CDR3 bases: TGTGCCAGCAGCCTCCCACCCAACGAGCAGTACTTC. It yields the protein CASSLPPNEQYF.

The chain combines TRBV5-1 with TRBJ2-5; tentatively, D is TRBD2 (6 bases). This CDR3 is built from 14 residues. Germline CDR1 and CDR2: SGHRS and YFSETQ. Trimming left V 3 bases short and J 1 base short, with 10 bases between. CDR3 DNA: TGCGCCAGCAGCTCGGGACTCCTCCAAGAGACCCAGTACTTC. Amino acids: CASSSGLLQETQYF.

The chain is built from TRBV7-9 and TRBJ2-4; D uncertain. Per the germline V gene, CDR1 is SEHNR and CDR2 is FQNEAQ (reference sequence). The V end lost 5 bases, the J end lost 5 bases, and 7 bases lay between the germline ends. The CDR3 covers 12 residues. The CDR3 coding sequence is TGTGCCAGCAGCCCCGCAGAAAACATTCAGTACTTC. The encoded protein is CASSPAENIQYF.

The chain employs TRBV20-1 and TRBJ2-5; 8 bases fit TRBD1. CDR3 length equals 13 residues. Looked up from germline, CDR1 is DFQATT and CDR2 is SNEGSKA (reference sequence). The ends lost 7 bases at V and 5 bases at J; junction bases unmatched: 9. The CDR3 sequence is CSVLTGVQETQYF. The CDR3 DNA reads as TGCAGTGTCCTGACAGGGGTACAGGAGACCCAGTACTTC.

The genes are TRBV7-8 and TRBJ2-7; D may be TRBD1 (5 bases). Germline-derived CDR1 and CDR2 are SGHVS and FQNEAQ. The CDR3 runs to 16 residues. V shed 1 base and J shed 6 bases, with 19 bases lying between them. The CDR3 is CASSLESVAGWAEQYF. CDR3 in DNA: TGTGCCAGCAGCTTAGAGTCGGTGGCAGGGTGGGCCGAGCAGTACTTC.

Here the CDR3 DNA reads TGCAGTGCTAGAGATTCAGCTAGCGGAACCTACGAGCAGTACTTC. Amino acids: CSARDSASGTYEQYF. The chain links TRBV20-1 to TRBJ2-7, with TRBD2 matching over 7 bases. With 0 bases clipped from V and 2 bases from J, the junction kept 7 bases outside the gene matches. Per the germline V gene, CDR1 is DFQATT and CDR2 is SNEGSKA (reference sequence). The CDR3 is made up of 15 amino acids.

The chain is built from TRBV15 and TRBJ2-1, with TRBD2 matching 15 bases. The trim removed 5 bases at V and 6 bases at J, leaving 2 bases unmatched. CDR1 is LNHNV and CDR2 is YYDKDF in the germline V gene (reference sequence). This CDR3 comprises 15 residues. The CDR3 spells CATSGGLAGGNEQFF. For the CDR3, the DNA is TGTGCCACCAGCGGGGGACTAGCGGGGGGCAATGAGCAGTTCTTC.

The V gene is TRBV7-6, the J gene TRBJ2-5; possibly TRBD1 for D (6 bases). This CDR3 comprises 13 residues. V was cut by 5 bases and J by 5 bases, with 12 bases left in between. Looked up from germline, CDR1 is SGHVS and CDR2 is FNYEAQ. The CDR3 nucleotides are TGTGCCAGCAGCCCGAGACAGGTCGAGACCCAGTACTTC. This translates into CASSPRQVETQYF.

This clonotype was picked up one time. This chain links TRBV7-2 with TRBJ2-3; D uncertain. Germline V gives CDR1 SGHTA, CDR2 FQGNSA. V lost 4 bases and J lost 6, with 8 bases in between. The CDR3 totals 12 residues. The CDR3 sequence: CASSSGLDTQYF. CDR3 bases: TGTGCCAGCAGCTCCGGGTTGGATACGCAGTATTTT.

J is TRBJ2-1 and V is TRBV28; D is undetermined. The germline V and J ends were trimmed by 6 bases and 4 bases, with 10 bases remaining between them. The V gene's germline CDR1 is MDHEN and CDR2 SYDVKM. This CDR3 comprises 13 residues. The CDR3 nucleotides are TGTGCCAGCAGCTCGGACGGTTACAATGAGCAGTTCTTC. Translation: CASSSDGYNEQFF.

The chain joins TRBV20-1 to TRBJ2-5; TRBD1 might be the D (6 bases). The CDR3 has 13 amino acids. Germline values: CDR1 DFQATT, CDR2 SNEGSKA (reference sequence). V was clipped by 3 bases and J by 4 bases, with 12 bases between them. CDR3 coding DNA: TGCAGTGCTAGTAACGGCAGGGGAGAGACCCAGTACTTC. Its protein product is CSASNGRGETQYF.

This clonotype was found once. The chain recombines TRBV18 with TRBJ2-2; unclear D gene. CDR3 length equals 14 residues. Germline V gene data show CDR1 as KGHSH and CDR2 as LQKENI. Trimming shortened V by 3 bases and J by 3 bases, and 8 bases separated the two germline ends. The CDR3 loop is CASSPWQDTGELFF. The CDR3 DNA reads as TGTGCCAGCTCACCCTGGCAAGACACCGGGGAGCTGTTTTTT.

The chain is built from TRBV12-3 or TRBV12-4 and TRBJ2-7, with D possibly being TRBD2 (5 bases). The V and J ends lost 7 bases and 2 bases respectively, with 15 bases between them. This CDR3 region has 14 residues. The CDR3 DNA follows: TGTGCCAGCACCCCCGGGATCTCGACCTACGAGCAGTACTTC. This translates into CASTPGISTYEQYF.

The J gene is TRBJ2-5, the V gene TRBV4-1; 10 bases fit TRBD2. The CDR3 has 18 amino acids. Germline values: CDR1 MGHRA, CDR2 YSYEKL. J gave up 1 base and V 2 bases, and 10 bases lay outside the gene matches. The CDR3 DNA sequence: TGCGCCAGCAGCCAACGGCTAGCGGGGGCCCCCCCCCAAGAGACCCAGTACTTC. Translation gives CASSQRLAGAPPQETQYF.

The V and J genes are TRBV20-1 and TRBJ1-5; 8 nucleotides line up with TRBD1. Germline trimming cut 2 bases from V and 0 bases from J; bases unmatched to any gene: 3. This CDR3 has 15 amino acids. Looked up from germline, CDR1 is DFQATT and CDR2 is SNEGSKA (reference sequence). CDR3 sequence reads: CSARWQGASNQPQHF. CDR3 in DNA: TGCAGTGCTAGATGGCAGGGGGCTAGCAATCAGCCCCAGCATTTT.

In DNA form, the CDR3 reads TGCGCCAGCAGCCAAGCGTCGCGGTTAAATGAAAAACTGTTTTTT. Translated, it gives CASSQASRLNEKLFF. V is TRBV4-3 and J is TRBJ1-4; the D is unclear. CDR3 length: 15 residues. Germline-derived CDR1 and CDR2 are LGHNA and YSLEER. Trimming took 1 base from V and 5 from J, leaving 11 bases between them.

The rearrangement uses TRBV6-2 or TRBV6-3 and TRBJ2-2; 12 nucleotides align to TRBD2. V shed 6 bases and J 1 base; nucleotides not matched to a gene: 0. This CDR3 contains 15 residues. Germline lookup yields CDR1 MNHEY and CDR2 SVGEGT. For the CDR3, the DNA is TGTGCCAGCAGACTAGCGGGGGGGAACACCGGGGAGCTGTTTTTT. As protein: CASRLAGGNTGELFF.